One TCR beta chain is described in this entry. Its antigen is still unknown. This entry is derived from a study of CD4 T cells in relation to SARS-CoV-2 and coronaviruses. Trimming took off 6 bases at V and 6 bases at J, with 16 bases between the two ends. The CDR3 extends over 14 amino acids. Germline CDR1 reads MNHNY; CDR2 reads SVGAGI (reference sequence). CD4+ T cells from unexposed donors were obtained before the COVID-19 pandemic (2011-2018). After approximately ten days of culture, CD4+ T cells were isolated. Data came from immunoSEQ multiplex PCR; TCRdb stores just in-frame clones and leaves some out. The sample gives under 20,000 clones, about 70% of which show up once; around 28% is in the top ten.

The receptor comes from a human donor in good health. Sequenced input: CD4+ T cells from PBMCs, cultured in vitro. This chain joins TRBV6-6 and TRBJ2-3; perhaps TRBD1 as D (5 bases). In DNA, the CDR3 is TGTGCCAGCAGCCAACCCCAGGGATTTGATACGCAGTATTTT. Protein: CASSQPQGFDTQYF.